The clone carrying this T cell receptor (beta chain) was detected ten times or more. This entry comes from a study of neurological immune-mediated disorders. Trimming took 0 bases from V and 0 from J, leaving 13 bases between them. The CDR3 loop spans 17 amino acids. MiXCR was run by TCRdb on the 5' RACE reads, yielding one entry per CDR3 protein. The sample has about 78,000 distinct CDR3 sequences, about 5.5% seen once. The sequence was collected from a woman in her twenties or thirties with multiple sclerosis. Sequenced sample: PBMCs. The chain couples TRBV12-3 or TRBV12-4 to TRBJ2-3; D might be TRBD1 (7 bases). Here the CDR3 DNA reads TGTGCCAGCAGTTTAGCGCGGGACAGCCTTAGCACAGATACGCAGTATTTT. Protein product: CASSLARDSLSTDTQYF.